The 15 T cell receptor beta chains presented below share a single source sample, sequenced in a study of CD8 T cells in ankylosing spondylitis. Using its own MiXCR run on the 5' RACE reads, TCRdb lists one record per CDR3 protein. The sample carries approximately 88,000 distinct CDR3 sequences, 8.8% recorded once. The specimen sequenced was blood, either unsorted or a sorted T cell fraction (not recorded which). The receptors were gathered from a male donor with ankylosing spondylitis or in good health (not recorded which).

This clonotype was recorded at least ten times. The CDR3 protein is CASAPLSGAEQFF. The DNA for the CDR3 is TGCGCCAGCGCCCCCCTGTCAGGGGCCGAGCAGTTCTTC. The chain recombines TRBV5-1 with TRBJ2-1, with a weak D call TRBD1 (6 bases). The ends were cut back, 7 bases at V and 10 bases at J, with 18 bases in the middle. In germline, CDR1 is SGHRS, CDR2 YFSETQ. This CDR3 is 13 amino acids long. Variable domain in full (rest from reference TRBV5-1 and TRBJ2-1): KAGVTQTPRYLIKTRGQQVTLSCSPISGHRSVSWYQQTPGQGLQFLFEYFSETQRNKGNFPGRFSGRQFSNSRSEMNVSTLELGDSALYLCASAPLSGAEQFFGPGTRLTVL.

This clonotype appeared many times. This chain joins TRBV30 and TRBJ2-7; a weak D match, TRBD1 (6 bases). Germline assignment: CDR1 GTSNPN and CDR2 SVGIG (reference sequence). This CDR3 spans 13 amino acids. Trimming removed 5 bases from V and 1 base from J, with 12 bases in between. The CDR3 sequence: CAWERQDSYEQYF. The DNA for the CDR3 is TGTGCCTGGGAGAGACAGGATTCCTACGAGCAGTACTTC. Full variable domain (rest looked up from reference TRBV30 and TRBJ2-7): SQTIHQWPATLVQPVGSPLSLECTVEGTSNPNLYWYRQAAGRGLQLLFYSVGIGQISSEVPQNLSASRPQDRQFILSSKKLLLSDSGFYLCAWERQDSYEQYFGPGTRLTVT.

Ten or more counts support this clonotype. The CDR3, as DNA: TGTGCCAGTAAGACGAGCCGCGGGGTCTCCTACAATGAGCAGTTCTTC. Translation gives CASKTSRGVSYNEQFF. The gene calls are TRBV12-3 or TRBV12-4 and TRBJ2-1; TRBD2 might be the D (6 bases). CDR3 length: 16 residues. With 9 bases removed from V and 0 bases from J, the gap between germline ends came to 18 bases.

This clonotype was detected only a few times. This chain connects TRBV6-5 to TRBJ2-3; 7 nucleotides align to TRBD2. CDR1 is MNHEY and CDR2 is SVGAGI in the germline V gene. Germline trimming cut 0 bases from V and 9 bases from J; bases unmatched to any gene: 12. This CDR3 region has 16 residues. The CDR3 sequence is CASSYSEAGLQHTQYF. Here the CDR3 DNA reads TGTGCCAGCAGTTACTCAGAGGCGGGACTACAACACACGCAGTATTTT.

This clonotype has more than one count but fewer than ten. This chain connects TRBV28 to TRBJ1-1; 9 nucleotides align to TRBD1. This CDR3 region has 13 residues. Losses at the gene ends were 10 bases for V and 7 bases for J; bases not matched to a gene: 10. CDR1 is MDHEN and CDR2 is SYDVKM in the germline V gene. This chain's CDR3 is CAIQGTGRGEAFF. The CDR3 DNA reads TGTGCCATCCAAGGGACAGGGCGCGGTGAAGCTTTCTTT.

This clonotype was seen ten or more times. The chain joins TRBV3-1 to TRBJ2-7; no definite D call. Looked up from germline, CDR1 is LGHDT and CDR2 is YNNKEL (reference sequence). V lost 1 base to trimming and J lost 6 bases, with 10 bases between them. The CDR3 has 13 residues. The CDR3 nucleotides read TGTGCCAGCAGCCAAGGCAGAGGTCGCGAGCAGTACTTC. It is translated as CASSQGRGREQYF.

This clonotype appeared many times. V is TRBV12-3 or TRBV12-4 and J is TRBJ1-2; 10 nucleotides match TRBD1. This CDR3 has 16 amino acids. J gave up 8 bases and V 6 bases, and 15 bases lay outside the gene matches. Here the CDR3 reads CASSRDRGSFWDGYTF. The DNA of the CDR3 is TGTGCCAGCAGCCGGGACAGGGGCTCATTTTGGGACGGCTACACCTTC.

In its sample, this clonotype was seen many times. The chain recombines TRBV28 with TRBJ1-6; TRBD1 might be the D (6 bases). Germline assignment: CDR1 MDHEN and CDR2 SYDVKM. The V end lost 5 bases, the J end lost 2 bases, and 10 bases lay between the germline ends. This CDR3 contains 15 residues. CDR3 nucleotides: TGTGCCAGCAGTACGACAGGAACCTATAATTCACCCCTCCACTTT. This translates into CASSTTGTYNSPLHF.

Many counts were recorded for this clonotype. J is TRBJ1-3 and V is TRBV19; D is unclear. CDR1 and CDR2 (germline): LNHDA, SQIVND (reference sequence). Deletions cut 5 bases from V and 0 bases from J, with 11 bases between. The CDR3 consists of 15 residues. CDR3 coding DNA: TGTGCCAGTAGTCCCCAGGACTCCTCTGGAAACACCATATATTTT. The encoded protein is CASSPQDSSGNTIYF. Combining the CDR3 with reference TRBV19 and TRBJ1-3 gives the whole variable domain DGGITQSPKYLFRKEGQNVTLSCEQNLNHDAMYWYRQDPGQGLRLIYYSQIVNDFQKGDIAEGYSVSREKKESFPLTVTSAQKNPTAFYLCASSPQDSSGNTIYFGEGSWLTVV.

As to this clonotype: Compared with germline, one end of the junction differs, possibly owing to a read error. CDR3 sequence: CTSCLRVAGFANTGELFF. The CDR3 DNA reads as TGTACCAGCTGTTTGAGGGTAGCGGGCTTCGCGAACACCGGGGAGCTGTTTTTT. The chain joins TRBV12-3 or TRBV12-4 to TRBJ2-2, with 7 bases aligning to TRBD2. CDR3 size: 18 residues.

This rearrangement joins TRBV5-1 to TRBJ2-1, with 10 bases aligning to TRBD2. The length of the CDR3 is 16 residues. Looked up from germline, CDR1 is SGHRS and CDR2 is YFSETQ. After removal of 6 bases from V and 13 bases from J, the junction contained 19 bases not matched to a gene. In nucleotides, the CDR3 is TGCGCCAGCATGGCAAGCGGGGGGGCCGATTCGATGGAACAGTTCTTC. This codes for CASMASGGADSMEQFF. Drawing the rest from reference TRBV5-1 and TRBJ2-1, the complete variable domain is KAGVTQTPRYLIKTRGQQVTLSCSPISGHRSVSWYQQTPGQGLQFLFEYFSETQRNKGNFPGRFSGRQFSNSRSEMNVSTLELGDSALYLCASMASGGADSMEQFFGPGTRLTVL.

This clonotype came up many times. The gene calls are TRBV27 and TRBJ1-5; D gene uncertain. Germline CDR1 MNHEY, CDR2 SMNVEV (reference sequence). The V end lost 6 bases, the J end lost 4 bases, and 16 bases lay between the germline ends. This CDR3 is built from 15 residues. CDR3 sequence: CASSPLAPGNQPQHF. The DNA for the CDR3 is TGTGCCAGCAGCCCATTAGCACCGGGGAATCAGCCCCAGCATTTT.

V gene TRBV19 combines with J gene TRBJ2-7; no clear D. Trimming removed 5 bases from V and 1 base from J, with 12 bases in between. The CDR3 loop spans 14 amino acids. From germline, CDR1 is LNHDA and CDR2 SQIVND (reference sequence). CDR3 loop: CASSAADSSYEQYF. The CDR3 DNA sequence: TGTGCCAGTAGTGCGGCAGACTCATCCTACGAGCAGTACTTC.

This clonotype was detected ten times or more. The chain employs TRBV3-1 and TRBJ2-5, with D maybe TRBD2 (5 bases). The V end lost 1 base, the J end lost 5 bases, and 14 bases lay between the germline ends. The CDR3 consists of 15 residues. Germline V gene lookup returns CDR1 LGHDT and CDR2 YNNKEL (reference sequence). CDR3 sequence reads: CASSQVPPTGETQYF. The CDR3, as DNA: TGTGCCAGCAGCCAAGTTCCCCCTACGGGGGAGACCCAGTACTTC.

This clonotype was recorded at least ten times. The chain employs TRBV7-3 and TRBJ2-1; D is undetermined. Per the germline V gene, CDR1 is SGHTA and CDR2 is FQGTGA. Trimming pared 3 bases from V and 4 bases from J, leaving 13 bases between. The CDR3 is 15 residues long. The CDR3 region has the DNA TGTGCCAGCAGCTTGGAACCCTCGGCGTACAATGAGCAGTTCTTC. Amino acid sequence: CASSLEPSAYNEQFF.